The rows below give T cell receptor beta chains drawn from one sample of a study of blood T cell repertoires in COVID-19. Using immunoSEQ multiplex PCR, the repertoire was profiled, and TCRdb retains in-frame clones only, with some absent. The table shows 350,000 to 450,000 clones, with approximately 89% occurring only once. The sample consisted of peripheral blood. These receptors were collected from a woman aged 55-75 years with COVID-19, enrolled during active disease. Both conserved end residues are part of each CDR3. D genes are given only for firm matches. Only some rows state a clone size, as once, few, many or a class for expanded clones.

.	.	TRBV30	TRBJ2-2	CAWSVRGDWAGELFF	TGTGCCTGGAGTGTACGGGGAGACTGGGCCGGGGAGCTGTTTTTT
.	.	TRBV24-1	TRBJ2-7	CATRGGPGDEQYF	TGTGCCACCAGGGGGGGGCCTGGGGACGAGCAGTACTTC
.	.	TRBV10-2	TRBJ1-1	CASSEYDAGVGTEAFF	TGCGCCAGCAGTGAATACGACGCAGGGGTTGGGACTGAAGCTTTCTTT
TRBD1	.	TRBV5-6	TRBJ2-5	CASSFSGTAPKTQYF	TGTGCCAGCAGCTTTTCCGGGACAGCCCCAAAGACCCAGTACTTC
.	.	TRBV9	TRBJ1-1	CASSVGPGPLGTEAFF	TGTGCCAGCAGCGTAGGTCCAGGGCCTTTGGGCACTGAAGCTTTCTTT
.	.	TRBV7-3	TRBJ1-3	CASSWGAGNTIYF	TGTGCCAGCAGCTGGGGGGCTGGAAACACCATATATTTT
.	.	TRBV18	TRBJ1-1	CASSPNGGGEDTEAFF	TGTGCCAGCTCACCTAATGGGGGGGGCGAGGACACTGAAGCTTTCTTT
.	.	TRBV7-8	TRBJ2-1	CASIRVRDLAGLGNEQFF	TGTGCCAGCATTCGGGTCAGAGATTTGGCAGGGCTAGGCAATGAGCAGTTCTTC
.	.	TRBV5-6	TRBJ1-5	CASSNTGLNQPQHF	TGTGCCAGCAGCAATACAGGGCTAAATCAGCCCCAGCATTTT
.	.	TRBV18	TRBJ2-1	CASSPQGTYNEQFF	TGTGCCAGCTCACCTCAGGGGACCTACAATGAGCAGTTCTTC
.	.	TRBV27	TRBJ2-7	CASNRGGSYEQYF	TGTGCCAGCAACAGGGGGGGCTCCTACGAGCAGTACTTC
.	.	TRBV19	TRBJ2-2	CASSIESGSYTGELFF	TGTGCCAGTAGTATAGAATCGGGGTCGTACACCGGGGAGCTGTTTTTT
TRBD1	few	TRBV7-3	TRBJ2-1	CASSLMGQQNNEQFF	TGTGCCAGCAGCTTAATGGGACAGCAGAACAATGAGCAGTTCTTC
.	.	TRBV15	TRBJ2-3	CATSRDLADTQYF	TGTGCCACCAGCAGAGATCTCGCAGATACGCAGTATTTT
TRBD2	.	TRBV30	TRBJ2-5	CAWSEGSGVRQETQYF	TGTGCCTGGAGTGAGGGTAGCGGGGTTAGGCAAGAGACCCAGTACTTC
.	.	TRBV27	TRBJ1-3	CASRPTASGNTIYF	TGTGCCAGCAGACCGACAGCCTCTGGAAACACCATATATTTT
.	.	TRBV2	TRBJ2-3	CATTSTDTQYF	TGTGCCACTACTAGCACAGATACGCAGTATTTT
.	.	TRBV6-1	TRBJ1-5	CASSEAGGGQPQHF	TGTGCCAGCAGTGAAGCGGGAGGGGGTCAGCCCCAGCATTTT
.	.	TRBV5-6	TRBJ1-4	CASSFGHGQPSNEKLFF	TGTGCCAGCAGCTTTGGACACGGCCAACCCTCTAATGAAAAACTGTTTTTT
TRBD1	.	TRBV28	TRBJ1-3	CASRYTGARSGNTIYF	TGTGCCAGCAGGTATACAGGGGCCCGCTCTGGAAACACCATATATTTT
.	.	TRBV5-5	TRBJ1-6	CASSIYADSPLHF	TGTGCCAGCAGCATCTACGCGGATTCACCCCTCCACTTT
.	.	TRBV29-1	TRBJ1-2	CSVRPQVSYGYTF	TGCAGCGTTCGACCACAGGTTTCCTATGGCTACACCTTC
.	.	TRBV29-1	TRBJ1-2	CSVPDYGYTF	TGCAGCGTTCCGGACTATGGCTACACCTTC
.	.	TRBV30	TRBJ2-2	CAWSRGRNTGELFF	TGTGCCTGGAGTAGGGGAAGGAACACCGGGGAGCTGTTTTTT
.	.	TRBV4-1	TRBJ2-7	CASSQDLVQQNSYEQYF	TGCGCCAGCAGCCAAGATCTGGTACAGCAGAACTCCTACGAGCAGTACTTC
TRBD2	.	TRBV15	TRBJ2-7	CATSREPGRLYEQYF	TGTGCCACCAGCAGAGAACCCGGGAGGTTATACGAGCAGTACTTC
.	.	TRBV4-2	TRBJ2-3	CASSQDYTNTQYF	TGTGCCAGCAGCCAAGATTACACGAATACGCAGTATTTT
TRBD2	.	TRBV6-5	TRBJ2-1	CASSSPLAGGYNEQFF	TGTGCCAGCAGTTCCCCCCTAGCGGGGGGGTACAATGAGCAGTTCTTC
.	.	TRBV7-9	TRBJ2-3	CATGGTYLWIDTQYF	TGTGCCACGGGGGGCACTTACCTCTGGATCGATACGCAGTATTTT
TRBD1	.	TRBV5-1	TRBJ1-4	CASSSLNPTGIGEKLFF	TGCGCCAGCAGCTCGTTGAATCCGACAGGGATAGGGGAAAAACTGTTTTTT
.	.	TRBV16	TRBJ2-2	CASSQFQGDTGELFF	TGTGCCAGCAGCCAATTTCAGGGTGACACCGGGGAGCTGTTTTTT
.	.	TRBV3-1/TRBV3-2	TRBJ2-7	CASSSDRTYEQYF	TGTGCCAGCAGCTCCGACAGAACCTACGAGCAGTACTTC
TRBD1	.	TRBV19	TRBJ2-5	CASSRDRASPTQYF	TGTGCCAGTAGCAGGGACAGGGCTTCGCCGACCCAGTACTTC
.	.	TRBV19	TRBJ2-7	CASSQGSTYEQYF	TGTGCCAGTAGTCAAGGGAGCACCTACGAGCAGTACTTC
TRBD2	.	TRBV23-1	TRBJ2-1	CASSRPGGLAGYNEQFF	TGCGCCAGCTCTCGGCCTGGGGGACTAGCGGGGTACAATGAGCAGTTCTTC
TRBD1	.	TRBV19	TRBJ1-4	CASSRQGEEKLFF	TGTGCCAGTAGTAGGCAGGGGGAGGAAAAACTGTTTTTT
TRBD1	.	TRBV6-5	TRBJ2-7	CASSFPSTGTYEQYF	TGTGCCAGCAGTTTCCCCTCGACAGGGACCTACGAGCAGTACTTC
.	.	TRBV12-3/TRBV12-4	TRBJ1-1	CASSLQDMVRAFF	TGTGCCAGCAGTTTACAAGACATGGTAAGGGCTTTCTTT
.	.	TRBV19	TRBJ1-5	CASSMRTSQDQPQHF	TGTGCCAGTAGTATGCGCACCTCCCAGGATCAGCCCCAGCATTTT
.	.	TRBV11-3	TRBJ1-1	CASSAGEGFGAFF	TGTGCCAGCAGCGCGGGAGAGGGGTTTGGAGCTTTCTTT
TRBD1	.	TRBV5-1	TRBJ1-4	CASSMTGAGNEKLFF	TGCGCCAGCAGCATGACAGGGGCGGGTAATGAAAAACTGTTTTTT